This TCR beta chain was captured in a study of OX40 agonist ivuxolimab in advanced cancers. Notes on the study in general: Circulating CD4+ and CD8+ T cells showed clonal expansion by week 6 at 0.1 to 3.0 mg/kg.

Drawing of blood for sampling happened at baseline, at cycle 4 day 1, and at cycle 7 day 1. Germline V lookup: CDR1 SGDLS, CDR2 YYNGEE. The CDR3 is 15 residues long. Trimming at V came to 3 bases and at J to 5 bases, leaving 7 bases not matched to a gene. Sequencing used immunoSEQ multiplex PCR; TCRdb keeps in-frame clones, though not all of them. The sample carries 36,000 or so clones, around 85% recorded once. Details on this clone: The target antigen is unknown.

Sequences were derived from CD4+ or CD8+ T cells sorted from blood, sampled in a trial of the OX40 agonist ivuxolimab. This chain uses TRBV9 with TRBJ1-1; 10 bases are shared with TRBD1. The receptor was derived from an adult with an advanced solid tumor such as melanoma, head and neck, liver or kidney cancer. CDR3 bases: TGTGCCAGCAGCGGCCTCCGGGACAGGGGTACTGAAGCTTTCTTT. Encoded protein: CASSGLRDRGTEAFF.